This T cell receptor beta chain was recorded in a study of neurological immune-mediated disorders. Study results and limitations: Subjects shared no identical expanded-clone CDR3 amino acid sequences, suggesting private TCR-beta repertoires in all groups.

This clonotype appeared many times. Antigen specificity is unknown. The cDNA was produced through 5'RACE with 10-nucleotide random UMIs. TCRdb re-called the 5' RACE reads through MiXCR, storing one row per CDR3 protein. The sample records 15,000 to 20,000 distinct CDR3 sequences, about 10% being singletons. V shed 2 bases and J 1 base; nucleotides not matched to a gene: 9. This CDR3 has 17 amino acids. Germline values: CDR1 SGHTA, CDR2 FQGNSA. Sequences were obtained from CD8+ T cells from blood. The TCR sequence derives from a woman aged 45-59 years in good health. This chain links TRBV7-2 with TRBJ2-5, with 8 bases aligning to TRBD1. CDR3 DNA: TGTGCCAGCAGCTTAAGTCCGCGGACAGGGATCCAAGAGACCCAGTACTTC. Translating gives CASSLSPRTGIQETQYF.